The entry that follows covers one T cell receptor beta chain sequence. Antigen unknown. The sample originates from a study of cytomegalovirus exposure and HLA in healthy donors. Overall study results and limits: In presence/absence analyses, roughly uniform sequencing depth across donors was assumed.

The CDR3 spans 12 residues. The germline V gene has CDR1 SGHVS and CDR2 FNYEAQ. Trimming took 5 bases from V and 3 from J, leaving 5 bases between them. PCR amplification relied on 60 Vbeta primers (plus 13 Jbeta primers). Here immunoSEQ multiplex PCR was the method, and the copy in TCRdb shows in-frame clones only, minus some. The sample includes around 130,000 clones, around 72% of them seen just once. The V and J genes are TRBV7-6 and TRBJ1-3; D uncertain. Input material: PBMCs. The source is a human donor in good health. The CDR3 sequence: CASSPGGNTIYF. DNA of the CDR3: TGTGCCAGCAGCCCAGGTGGAAACACCATATATTTT.